The subject of this entry is one T cell receptor beta chain. Samples underwent the assay at deep level. Clones were sequenced by immunoSEQ multiplex PCR, and TCRdb holds only the in-frame ones, with some missing. This table holds 2,500,000 or so clones, approximately 90% found once. The data are from a study of shared clonotypes between healthy human individuals. The CDR3 totals 13 residues. Trimming removed 10 bases from V and 0 bases from J, with 7 bases in between. The V gene's germline CDR1 is LNHDA and CDR2 SQIVND (reference sequence). Sequenced: naive CD4+ T cells from PBMCs. Subset given: CD45RA+ positively selected. The chain joins TRBV19 to TRBJ2-6; D possibly corresponds to TRBD2 (5 bases). This receptor was identified in a young man in good health. Some clones in this sample may be carry-over from other donors' samples. The CDR3 DNA reads as TGTGCCACCCTAGCCTCTGGGGCCAACGTCCTGACTTTC. Its protein is CATLASGANVLTF.